This TCR beta chain was identified during a study of blood T cell repertoires in COVID-19. Turning to the study itself: T cells, B-cell-depleted T cells, or PBMCs supplied cDNA or gDNA.

Germline V gives CDR1 KGHSH, CDR2 LQKENI. This CDR3 has 15 residues. Trimming at V came to 4 bases and at J to 7 bases, leaving 7 bases not matched to a gene. Profiling relied on immunoSEQ multiplex PCR, and the TCRdb table lists in-frame clones only, not all of them. Altogether around 60,000 clones are present, around 79% being singletons, with the ten largest covering 18%. V and J are TRBV18 and TRBJ2-2, with TRBD2 matching 9 bases. The source is a woman aged 50 to 65 with active or convalescent COVID-19. The material sequenced was peripheral blood. The CDR3 loop reads CASSQASGNGGELFF. The DNA of the CDR3 is TGTGCCAGCTCACAGGCTAGCGGGAATGGCGGGGAGCTGTTTTTT. Full variable domain (outside the CDR3, taken from reference TRBV18 and TRBJ2-2): NAGVMQNPRHLVRRRGQEARLRCSPMKGHSHVYWYRQLPEEGLKFMVYLQKENIIDESGMPKERFSAEFPKEGPSILRIQQVVRGDSAAYFCASSQASGNGGELFFGEGSRLTVL.